This T cell receptor (beta chain) is drawn from a study of shared clonotypes between healthy human individuals. Findings and limits, study-wide: Estimated richness was generally greater in naive than memory subsets. Compared with clonotypes that all four donors shared, non-shared clonotypes had lower generation probabilities.

This clone was found once. Its antigen is unknown. J lost 2 bases, V lost 0 bases, and 12 bases had no gene match. CDR1 and CDR2 from the germline V gene are LGHNA and YSLEER. The CDR3 sequence is 18 residues long. Every subset had its genomic DNA shared out evenly among several immunoSEQ plates. Repertoires were generated with immunoSEQ multiplex PCR, while TCRdb's copy carries only in-frame clones and drops some. The sample has approximately 2.5 million clones; around 90% are singletons. V usage is TRBV4-3 and J usage is TRBJ2-5; 7 bases are a match to TRBD1. Sequencing was performed on naive CD4+ T cells sorted from blood. The subset is: CD45RA+ positively selected. The sequence was collected from a man aged 18 to 29 in good health. The CDR3 protein is CASSQDLGSSGQQETQYF. In nucleotides, the CDR3 is TGCGCCAGCAGCCAAGATCTTGGATCTTCGGGACAGCAAGAGACCCAGTACTTC.